This TCR beta chain was sequenced during a study of blood T cell repertoires in COVID-19. On the study more broadly: Acute and convalescent COVID-19 specimens originated in the United States, Italy and Spain. Nucleic acid was either cDNA or gDNA, and it came from T cells, B-cell-depleted T cells, or PBMCs.

Trimming removed 4 bases at V and 3 bases at J, with 19 bases between. The CDR3 consists of 16 residues. The germline V gene has CDR1 GTSNPN and CDR2 SVGIG (reference sequence). The protocol was immunoSEQ multiplex PCR, while the TCRdb copy is restricted to in-frame clones and leaves out a portion. The table lists under 85,000 clones, approximately 83% of them singletons. The chain recombines TRBV30 with TRBJ1-5; D may be TRBD1 (6 bases). Sequenced sample: peripheral blood. This receptor was obtained from a man in his forties or fifties with COVID-19, enrolled during active disease. CDR3 loop: CAWKGVAGSVNQPQHF. The CDR3 coding sequence is TGTGCCTGGAAGGGGGTGGCAGGGTCAGTCAATCAGCCCCAGCATTTT.